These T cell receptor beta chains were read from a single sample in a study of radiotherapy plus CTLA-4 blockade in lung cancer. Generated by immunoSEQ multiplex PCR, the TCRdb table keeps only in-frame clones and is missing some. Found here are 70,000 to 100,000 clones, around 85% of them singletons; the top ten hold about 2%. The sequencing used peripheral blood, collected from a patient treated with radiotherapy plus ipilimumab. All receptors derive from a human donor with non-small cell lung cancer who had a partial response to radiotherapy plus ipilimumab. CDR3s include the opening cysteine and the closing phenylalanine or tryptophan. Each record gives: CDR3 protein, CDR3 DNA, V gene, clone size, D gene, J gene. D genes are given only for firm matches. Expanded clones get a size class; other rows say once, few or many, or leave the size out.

CDR3aa: CASSELYEGELFF; CDR3nt: TGTGCCAGCAGTGAACTATACGAAGGGGAGCTGTTTTTT; v_gene: TRBV6-1; abundance: NA; d_gene: NA; j_gene: TRBJ2-2
CDR3aa: CASRTSGVTYNEQFF; CDR3nt: TGTGCCAGCAGGACCTCAGGGGTGACCTACAATGAGCAGTTCTTC; v_gene: TRBV6-6; abundance: NA; d_gene: NA; j_gene: TRBJ2-1
CDR3aa: CASPSGGGNTIYF; CDR3nt: TGTGCCAGCCCAAGCGGCGGTGGAAACACCATATATTTT; v_gene: TRBV25-1; abundance: NA; d_gene: NA; j_gene: TRBJ1-3
CDR3aa: CASSYTDSTEAFF; CDR3nt: TGTGCCAGCAGTTACACGGACAGCACTGAAGCTTTCTTT; v_gene: TRBV6-5; abundance: NA; d_gene: NA; j_gene: TRBJ1-1
CDR3aa: CASSLGQTTYGYTF; CDR3nt: TGCGCCAGCAGCCTGGGACAGACCACCTATGGCTACACCTTC; v_gene: TRBV5-1; abundance: NA; d_gene: TRBD1; j_gene: TRBJ1-2
CDR3aa: CASSPGTGGDVSPLHF; CDR3nt: TGTGCCAGCTCACCCGGGACAGGAGGAGATGTTTCACCCCTCCACTTT; v_gene: TRBV18; abundance: NA; d_gene: TRBD1; j_gene: TRBJ1-6
CDR3aa: CASSERVTGDSDEKLFF; CDR3nt: TGTGCCAGCAGTGAAAGGGTGACAGGGGATAGTGATGAAAAACTGTTTTTT; v_gene: TRBV2; abundance: once; d_gene: TRBD1; j_gene: TRBJ1-4
CDR3aa: CASSSNTGQGHGYTF; CDR3nt: TGCGCCAGCAGCTCGAATACCGGACAGGGGCATGGCTACACCTTC; v_gene: TRBV5-1; abundance: NA; d_gene: TRBD1; j_gene: TRBJ1-2
CDR3aa: CASSARLAGHYEQYF; CDR3nt: TGTGCCAGCAGCGCCCGACTAGCGGGGCATTACGAGCAGTACTTC; v_gene: TRBV13; abundance: NA; d_gene: TRBD2; j_gene: TRBJ2-7
CDR3aa: CASGFVGVAGAPRNEQFF; CDR3nt: TGTGCTAGTGGGTTTGTTGGGGTAGCGGGAGCCCCTCGTAATGAGCAGTTCTTC; v_gene: TRBV12-5; abundance: NA; d_gene: TRBD2; j_gene: TRBJ2-1
CDR3aa: CASSLRGAGEGETQYF; CDR3nt: TGTGCCAGCAGCTTAAGAGGAGCGGGAGAGGGAGAGACCCAGTACTTC; v_gene: TRBV7-9; abundance: once; d_gene: TRBD2; j_gene: TRBJ2-5
CDR3aa: CASSLARGNQPQHF; CDR3nt: TGTGCCAGCAGCTTGGCCAGGGGGAATCAGCCCCAGCATTTT; v_gene: TRBV5-5; abundance: NA; d_gene: TRBD1; j_gene: TRBJ1-5
CDR3aa: CASIYPQGSPGSRYEQYF; CDR3nt: TGTGCCAGTATTTACCCGCAGGGTAGCCCAGGTAGTCGCTACGAGCAGTACTTC; v_gene: TRBV19; abundance: NA; d_gene: NA; j_gene: TRBJ2-7
CDR3aa: CASSPGLVQETQYF; CDR3nt: TGTGCCAGCAGCCCCGGACTAGTCCAAGAGACCCAGTACTTC; v_gene: TRBV9; abundance: NA; d_gene: TRBD2; j_gene: TRBJ2-5
CDR3aa: CASSITGGAETQYF; CDR3nt: TGTGCCAGTAGTATCACAGGGGGTGCTGAGACCCAGTACTTC; v_gene: TRBV19; abundance: NA; d_gene: TRBD1; j_gene: TRBJ2-5
CDR3aa: CSALPDLNYGYTF; CDR3nt: TGCAGCGCCCTCCCCGACTTGAACTATGGCTACACCTTC; v_gene: TRBV29-1; abundance: NA; d_gene: NA; j_gene: TRBJ1-2
CDR3aa: CASSYSWTSGSNEQFF; CDR3nt: TGTGCCAGCAGTTACTCGTGGACTAGCGGGAGCAATGAGCAGTTCTTC; v_gene: TRBV6-5; abundance: NA; d_gene: TRBD2; j_gene: TRBJ2-1
CDR3aa: CASSQERYEQYF; CDR3nt: TGCGCCAGCAGCCAAGAGAGGTACGAGCAGTACTTC; v_gene: TRBV4-1; abundance: NA; d_gene: NA; j_gene: TRBJ2-7
CDR3aa: CAWSVLRTGGGDEKLFF; CDR3nt: TGTGCCTGGAGTGTACTCAGGACAGGGGGTGGTGATGAAAAACTGTTTTTT; v_gene: TRBV30; abundance: NA; d_gene: TRBD1; j_gene: TRBJ1-4
CDR3aa: CASSLRGLEQFF; CDR3nt: TGTGCCAGCAGCCTCAGGGGGCTTGAGCAGTTCTTC; v_gene: TRBV6-5; abundance: NA; d_gene: TRBD1; j_gene: TRBJ2-1
CDR3aa: CASSYVGTVYGYTF; CDR3nt: TGTGCCAGCAGTTACGTTGGGACAGTCTATGGCTACACCTTC; v_gene: TRBV6-5; abundance: once; d_gene: TRBD1; j_gene: TRBJ1-2
CDR3aa: CASSQFPAGNTDTQYF; CDR3nt: TGTGCCAGCAGCCAATTTCCGGCGGGGAACACAGATACGCAGTATTTT; v_gene: TRBV11-3; abundance: NA; d_gene: NA; j_gene: TRBJ2-3
CDR3aa: CASSPREQKTGELFF; CDR3nt: TGTGCCAGCAGTCCCCGGGAACAGAAGACCGGGGAGCTGTTTTTT; v_gene: TRBV6-1; abundance: NA; d_gene: NA; j_gene: TRBJ2-2
CDR3aa: CASSEGTGKEDYTF; CDR3nt: TGTGCCAGCAGTGAAGGGACAGGGAAAGAAGACTACACCTTC; v_gene: TRBV6-5; abundance: once; d_gene: TRBD1; j_gene: TRBJ1-2
CDR3aa: CASSSGKLPSGETQYF; CDR3nt: TGTGCCAGCAGCTCAGGGAAGTTGCCGTCCGGGGAGACCCAGTACTTC; v_gene: TRBV7-3; abundance: NA; d_gene: NA; j_gene: TRBJ2-5
CDR3aa: CASSIRDRAGETQYF; CDR3nt: TGCGCCAGCAGCATCCGGGACAGGGCGGGAGAGACCCAGTACTTC; v_gene: TRBV5-1; abundance: NA; d_gene: TRBD1; j_gene: TRBJ2-5
CDR3aa: CASSLAGGINQPQHF; CDR3nt: TGCGCCAGCAGCTTGGCTGGGGGGATTAATCAGCCCCAGCATTTT; v_gene: TRBV5-1; abundance: NA; d_gene: NA; j_gene: TRBJ1-5
CDR3aa: CASSISRNSNQPQHF; CDR3nt: TGTGCCAGTAGTATTAGCCGGAATAGCAATCAGCCCCAGCATTTT; v_gene: TRBV19; abundance: few; d_gene: NA; j_gene: TRBJ1-5
CDR3aa: CASSQDASGDEQFF; CDR3nt: TGTGCCAGCAGCCAAGATGCTAGCGGGGATGAGCAGTTCTTC; v_gene: TRBV14; abundance: NA; d_gene: TRBD2; j_gene: TRBJ2-1